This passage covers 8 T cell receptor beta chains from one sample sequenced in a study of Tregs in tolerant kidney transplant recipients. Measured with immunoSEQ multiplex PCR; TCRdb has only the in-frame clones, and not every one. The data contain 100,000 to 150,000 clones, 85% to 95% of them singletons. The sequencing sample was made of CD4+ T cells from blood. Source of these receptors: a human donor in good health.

CDR3 sequence: CASRKETGGYGYTF. In DNA form, the CDR3 reads TGTGCCAGCAGGAAAGAGACAGGGGGCTATGGCTACACCTTC. The chain couples TRBV6-4 to TRBJ1-2; 9 bases line up with TRBD1. V lost 6 bases and J lost 4; bases outside the gene matches: 6. This CDR3 spans 14 amino acids. Germline CDR1 and CDR2: MRHNA and SNTAGT.

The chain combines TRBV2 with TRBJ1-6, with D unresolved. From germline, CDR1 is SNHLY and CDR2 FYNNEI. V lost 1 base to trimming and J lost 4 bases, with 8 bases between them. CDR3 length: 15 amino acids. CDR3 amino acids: CASSEDFGYNSPLHF. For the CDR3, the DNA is TGTGCCAGCAGTGAAGACTTTGGATATAATTCACCCCTCCACTTT.

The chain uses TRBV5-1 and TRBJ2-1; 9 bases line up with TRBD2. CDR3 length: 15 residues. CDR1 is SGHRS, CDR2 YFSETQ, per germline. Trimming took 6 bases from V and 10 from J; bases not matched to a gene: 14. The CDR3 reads CASTSGTSSLREQFF. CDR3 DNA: TGCGCCAGCACATCCGGGACTAGCAGCCTACGGGAGCAGTTCTTC.

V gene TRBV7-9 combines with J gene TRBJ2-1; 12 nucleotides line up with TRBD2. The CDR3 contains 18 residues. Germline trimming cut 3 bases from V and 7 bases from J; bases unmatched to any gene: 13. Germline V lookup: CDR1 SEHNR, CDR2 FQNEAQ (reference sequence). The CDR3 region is CASSLPLRLAGARNEQFF. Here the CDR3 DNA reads TGTGCCAGCAGCTTGCCCCTCCGACTAGCGGGAGCAAGGAATGAGCAGTTCTTC.

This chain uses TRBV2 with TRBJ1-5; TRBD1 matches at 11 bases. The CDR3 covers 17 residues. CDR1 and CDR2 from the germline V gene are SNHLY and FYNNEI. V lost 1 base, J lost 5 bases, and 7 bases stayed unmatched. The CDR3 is CASSEVRTGGGDQPQHF. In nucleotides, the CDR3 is TGTGCCAGCAGTGAAGTCCGGACAGGGGGCGGTGATCAGCCCCAGCATTTT.

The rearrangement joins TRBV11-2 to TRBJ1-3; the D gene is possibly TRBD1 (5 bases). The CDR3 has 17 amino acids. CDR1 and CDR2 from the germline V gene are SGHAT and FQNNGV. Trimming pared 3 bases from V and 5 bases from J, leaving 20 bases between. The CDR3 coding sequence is TGTGCCAGCAGCTTGAAATCGGCCGGGGGGTCACGAAACACCATATATTTT. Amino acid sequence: CASSLKSAGGSRNTIYF.

The CDR3 sequence: CASSPRQGTTNEKLFF. As DNA, the CDR3 is TGTGCCAGCTCACCCCGACAGGGTACAACTAATGAAAAACTGTTTTTT. The chain joins TRBV18 to TRBJ1-4; 7 bases match TRBD1. The germline V gene has CDR1 KGHSH and CDR2 LQKENI. Unmatched junction bases numbered 4, after V lost 3 bases and J lost 0 bases. CDR3 length: 16 residues.

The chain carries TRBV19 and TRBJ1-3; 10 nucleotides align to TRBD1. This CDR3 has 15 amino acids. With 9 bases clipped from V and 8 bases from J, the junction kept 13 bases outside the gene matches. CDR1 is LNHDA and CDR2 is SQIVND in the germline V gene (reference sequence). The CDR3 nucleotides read TGTGCCAGGCCCCTACGGACAGGGGGAAGGGACACCATATATTTT. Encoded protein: CARPLRTGGRDTIYF.